Each of the 25 T cell receptor beta chains below was sequenced from the same sample in a study of immune evolution from preneoplasia to lung adenocarcinoma. Assay used: immunoSEQ multiplex PCR; TCRdb lists only in-frame clones, some missing. In the table there are 9,500 to 11,000 clones, 70% to 80% of which are singletons. Sequenced input: FFPE minimally invasive lung adenocarcinoma tissue. Receptors were obtained from a person aged 65 to 85 with lung adenocarcinoma.

The chain carries TRBV19 and TRBJ1-5; D uncertain. The germline gives CDR1 LNHDA, CDR2 SQIVND (reference sequence). The CDR3 contains 16 residues. Trimming left V 6 bases short and J 8 bases short, with 23 bases between. CDR3 protein: CASRGENPSWGEPQHF. In nucleotides, the CDR3 is TGTGCCAGTAGGGGAGAAAATCCCTCTTGGGGTGAGCCCCAGCATTTT.

The V and J genes are TRBV5-6 and TRBJ1-4; D perhaps matches TRBD1 (6 bases). V was cut by 4 bases and J by 1 base, with 8 bases left in between. Germline loops: CDR1 SGHDT, CDR2 YYEEEE. The length of the CDR3 is 14 residues. CDR3 protein: CASSVQGTNEKLFF. In DNA, the CDR3 is TGTGCCAGCAGCGTACAGGGAACTAATGAAAAACTGTTTTTT.

The rearrangement links TRBV5-4 to TRBJ1-4, with 7 nucleotides matching TRBD1. This CDR3 is built from 15 residues. Germline CDR1 is SGHNT and CDR2 is YYREEE (reference sequence). V was clipped by 4 bases and J by 2 bases; unmatched bases: 5. The CDR3 nucleotides read TGTGCCAGCAGCCTGGGACAGCCTACTAATGAAAAACTGTTTTTT. Translated: CASSLGQPTNEKLFF.

In this sample, this clone turned up a few times. V is TRBV11-2 and J is TRBJ2-1, with D tentatively TRBD1 (5 bases). In germline, CDR1 is SGHAT, CDR2 FQNNGV. With 3 bases removed from V and 15 bases from J, the gap between germline ends came to 12 bases. The CDR3 has 11 amino acids. The DNA for the CDR3 is TGTGCCAGCAGCTTGACAGTAGGGGTGTTCTTC. This translates into CASSLTVGVFF.

The chain is built from TRBV11-2 and TRBJ1-2, with D maybe TRBD1 (5 bases). The germline V and J ends were trimmed by 0 bases and 0 bases, with 8 bases remaining between them. CDR1 SGHAT and CDR2 FQNNGV come from the germline V gene. CDR3 size: 15 residues. The CDR3 sequence: CASSLEGAANYGYTF. For the CDR3, the DNA is TGTGCCAGCAGCTTAGAAGGGGCGGCTAACTATGGCTACACCTTC.

The CDR3 region has the DNA TGTGCCAGCAGGAGAGATTACAACACCGGGGAGCTGTTTTTT. Protein: CASRRDYNTGELFF. This chain connects TRBV6-5 to TRBJ2-2; D gene uncertain. Germline assignment: CDR1 MNHEY and CDR2 SVGAGI. The V end lost 6 bases, the J end lost 2 bases, and 10 bases lay between the germline ends. The CDR3 contains 14 residues.

The chain carries TRBV11-2 and TRBJ2-7; D gene uncertain. V shed 5 bases and J shed 2 bases, with 13 bases lying between them. The CDR3 spans 14 residues. Germline V lookup: CDR1 SGHAT, CDR2 FQNNGV. CDR3 in DNA: TGTGCCAGCAGCAAAGTTCGATCCACCTACGAGCAGTACTTC. This codes for CASSKVRSTYEQYF.

This clone was seen a few times. This chain links TRBV7-2 with TRBJ1-2; tentatively, D is TRBD1 (6 bases). The V gene lost 0 bases and the J gene lost 0 bases, with 8 bases spanning the gap. This CDR3 is built from 15 residues. Germline values: CDR1 SGHTA, CDR2 FQGNSA. CDR3 DNA sequence: TGTGCCAGCAGCTTAGCGAGGACAGCTAACTATGGCTACACCTTC. The encoded protein is CASSLARTANYGYTF.

CDR3 coding DNA: TGTGCCAGCAGCCCCCAATACGGCTCCTCTGGAAACACCATATATTTT. Amino acid sequence: CASSPQYGSSGNTIYF. The J gene is TRBJ1-3, the V gene TRBV9, with D unresolved. Germline CDR1 and CDR2: SGDLS and YYNGEE. The CDR3 has 16 amino acids. V lost 4 bases and J lost 0, with 14 bases in between.

The chain has TRBV7-9 and TRBJ2-2, with D uncertain. The length of the CDR3 is 12 residues. CDR1 and CDR2 (germline): SEHNR, FQNEAQ (reference sequence). V shed 7 bases and J shed 6 bases, with 9 bases lying between them. In nucleotides, the CDR3 is TGTGCCAGCACCCCAGAAGCCGGGGAGCTGTTTTTT. It translates to CASTPEAGELFF.

The chain's CDR3 is CASSWGGGVTFSTQYF. The CDR3 DNA reads TGTGCCAGCAGCTGGGGAGGCGGCGTCACCTTCTCAACGCAGTATTTT. V and J are TRBV5-4 and TRBJ2-3; the D gene is possibly TRBD2 (6 bases). The ends were cut back, 3 bases at V and 9 bases at J, with 23 bases in the middle. The CDR3 is 16 amino acids. Germline V gene lookup returns CDR1 SGHNT and CDR2 YYREEE (reference sequence).

The CDR3 is CASSLGTSGGQETQYF. The CDR3 region has the DNA TGTGCCAGCAGCTTAGGGACTAGCGGAGGCCAAGAGACCCAGTACTTC. V is TRBV7-9 and J is TRBJ2-5, with 10 bases identical to TRBD2. CDR1 is SEHNR and CDR2 is FQNEAQ in the germline V gene (reference sequence). V trimming: 1 base; J trimming: 1 base; junction bases outside the gene matches: 3. CDR3 length: 16 residues.

The genes are TRBV5-5 and TRBJ1-5, with D perhaps matching TRBD1 (5 bases). V lost 0 bases and J lost 5, with 12 bases in between. The CDR3 covers 15 residues. The germline CDR1 and CDR2 sequences are SGHKS and YYEKEE (reference sequence). CDR3 loop: CASSLVGGSDQPQHF. The CDR3 nucleotides are TGTGCCAGCAGCTTGGTGGGGGGGTCCGATCAGCCCCAGCATTTT.

The genes are TRBV11-2 and TRBJ2-7; no clear D gene. The germline V gene encodes CDR1 SGHAT and CDR2 FQNNGV. The CDR3 runs to 15 residues. Trimming stripped 4 bases from V and 4 bases from J, with 17 bases between. CDR3 sequence reads: CASSSNSGPGYEQYF. As DNA, the CDR3 is TGTGCCAGCAGCTCGAATTCCGGGCCTGGGTACGAGCAGTACTTC.

This chain connects TRBV19 to TRBJ1-2, with TRBD1 identical over 7 bases. Unmatched junction bases numbered 1, after V lost 5 bases and J lost 4 bases. The CDR3 is made up of 12 amino acids. CDR1 and CDR2 (germline): LNHDA, SQIVND (reference sequence). The CDR3 spells CASSGDSYGYTF. The DNA for the CDR3 is TGTGCCAGTAGTGGGGACAGCTATGGCTACACCTTC.

This chain connects TRBV14 to TRBJ2-3, with D perhaps matching TRBD1 (5 bases). CDR1 SGHDN and CDR2 FVKESK come from the germline V gene. The CDR3 totals 13 residues. V was clipped by 7 bases and J by 4 bases, with 12 bases between them. CDR3 residues: CASNAGLPDTQYF. Written as DNA, the CDR3 is TGTGCCAGCAACGCAGGGCTCCCAGATACGCAGTATTTT.

The chain combines TRBV9 with TRBJ2-1; D is perhaps TRBD1 (5 bases). V lost 4 bases and J 0 bases, leaving 11 bases between the germline ends. The CDR3 consists of 15 residues. Germline CDR1 and CDR2: SGDLS and YYNGEE. CDR3 DNA: TGTGCCAGCAGCATTACAGACAGCTCCTACAATGAGCAGTTCTTC. This codes for CASSITDSSYNEQFF.

The chain joins TRBV7-2 to TRBJ1-4; 7 positions agree with TRBD1. CDR1 and CDR2 from the germline V gene are SGHTA and FQGNSA. Germline trimming cut 5 bases from V and 7 bases from J; bases unmatched to any gene: 7. The CDR3 is made up of 14 amino acids. DNA of the CDR3: TGTGCCAGCAGCCCGACAGGGTCGGGTGAAAAACTGTTTTTT. It specifies CASSPTGSGEKLFF. Variable domain in full (rest from reference TRBV7-2 and TRBJ1-4): GAGVSQSPSNKVTEKGKDVELRCDPISGHTALYWYRQSLGQGLEFLIYFQGNSAPDKSGLPSDRFSAERTGGSVSTLTIQRTQQEDSAVYLCASSPTGSGEKLFFGSGTQLSVL.

This chain uses TRBV11-3 with TRBJ2-7; 8 nucleotides line up with TRBD2. The CDR3 is made up of 14 amino acids. The germline V gene has CDR1 SGHNT and CDR2 YENEEA. V gave up 2 bases and J gave up 5 bases; unmatched junction bases: 5. The CDR3 nucleotides read TGTGCCAGCAGCTTACAAGCGGGAGCCAACGAGCAGTACTTC. This encodes CASSLQAGANEQYF.

This sequence joins TRBV18 and TRBJ1-2; a weak D match, TRBD1 (5 bases). V lost 5 bases and J lost 3, with 13 bases in between. Germline assignment: CDR1 KGHSH and CDR2 LQKENI. This CDR3 contains 14 residues. As DNA, the CDR3 is TGTGCCAGCTCAAGGGCAGGGAACGACTATGGCTACACCTTC. Protein: CASSRAGNDYGYTF. Full variable domain (outside the CDR3, taken from reference TRBV18 and TRBJ1-2): NAGVMQNPRHLVRRRGQEARLRCSPMKGHSHVYWYRQLPEEGLKFMVYLQKENIIDESGMPKERFSAEFPKEGPSILRIQQVVRGDSAAYFCASSRAGNDYGYTFGSGTRLTVV.

The table lists this clone with a few counts. The V and J genes are TRBV10-3 and TRBJ1-3, with 8 bases lining up with TRBD1. The germline V gene has CDR1 ENHRY and CDR2 SYGVKD. CDR3 length equals 13 residues. J lost 2 bases, V lost 9 bases, and 3 bases had no gene match. The CDR3 spells CAITGGAGNTIYF. The CDR3 DNA reads as TGTGCCATTACAGGGGGTGCTGGAAACACCATATATTTT.

The chain is built from TRBV4-3 and TRBJ1-5; TRBD1 is a possible D gene (6 bases). Between the trimmed V and J ends, which lost 0 bases and 5 bases, there was a span of 11 bases. The CDR3 is 15 amino acids. The germline V gene encodes CDR1 LGHNA and CDR2 YSLEER. Here the CDR3 reads CASSQEYREDQPQHF. The CDR3 region has the DNA TGCGCCAGCAGCCAAGAGTACAGGGAGGATCAGCCCCAGCATTTT.

The rearrangement joins TRBV30 to TRBJ1-1, with 12 bases that match TRBD1. Trimming at V came to 2 bases and at J to 1 base, leaving 14 bases not matched to a gene. The germline V gene encodes CDR1 GTSNPN and CDR2 SVGIG (reference sequence). The CDR3 has 19 residues. The CDR3 is CAWSSPRVGQGAPNTEAFF. CDR3 sequence (DNA): TGTGCCTGGAGTTCCCCCCGCGTGGGACAGGGGGCTCCGAACACTGAAGCTTTCTTT.

The chain couples TRBV29-1 to TRBJ1-1, with TRBD1 as a possible D gene (5 bases). V dropped 6 bases and J dropped 8 bases, with 16 bases sitting between them. The V gene's germline CDR1 is SQVTM and CDR2 ANQGSEA. The CDR3 totals 12 residues. CDR3 protein: CSVTDGGYEAFF. CDR3 sequence (DNA): TGCAGCGTCACAGACGGGGGATACGAAGCTTTCTTT.

This rearrangement joins TRBV5-1 to TRBJ1-4; 7 bases agree with TRBD1. The CDR3 spans 16 residues. Per the germline V gene, CDR1 is SGHRS and CDR2 is YFSETQ. Trimming took 0 bases from V and 5 from J; bases not matched to a gene: 7. The CDR3: CASSLGSGTVNEKLFF. CDR3 nucleotide sequence: TGCGCCAGCAGCTTGGGGTCCGGGACAGTAAATGAAAAACTGTTTTTT.